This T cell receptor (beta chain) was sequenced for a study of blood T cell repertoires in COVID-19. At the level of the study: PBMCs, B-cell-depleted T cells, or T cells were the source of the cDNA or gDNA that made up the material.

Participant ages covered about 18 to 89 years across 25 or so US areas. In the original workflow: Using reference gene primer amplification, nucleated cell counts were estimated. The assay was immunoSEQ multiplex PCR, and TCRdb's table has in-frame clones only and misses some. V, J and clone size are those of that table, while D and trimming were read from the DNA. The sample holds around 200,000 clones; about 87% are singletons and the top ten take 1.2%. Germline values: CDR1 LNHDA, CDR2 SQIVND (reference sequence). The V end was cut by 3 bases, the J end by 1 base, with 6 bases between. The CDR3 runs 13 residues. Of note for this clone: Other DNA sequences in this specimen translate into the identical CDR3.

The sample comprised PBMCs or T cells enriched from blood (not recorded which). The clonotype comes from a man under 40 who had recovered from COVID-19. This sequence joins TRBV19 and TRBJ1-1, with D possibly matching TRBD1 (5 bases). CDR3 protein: CASSIGANTEAFF. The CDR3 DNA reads TGTGCCAGTAGTATTGGGGCGAACACTGAAGCTTTCTTT. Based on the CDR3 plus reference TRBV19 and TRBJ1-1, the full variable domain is DGGITQSPKYLFRKEGQNVTLSCEQNLNHDAMYWYRQDPGQGLRLIYYSQIVNDFQKGDIAEGYSVSREKKESFPLTVTSAQKNPTAFYLCASSIGANTEAFFGQGTRLTVV.